Detailed here is one TCR beta chain. Primers for the PCR totalled 60 Vbeta and 13 Jbeta. Repertoires were generated with immunoSEQ multiplex PCR, while TCRdb's copy carries only in-frame clones and drops some. The data contain roughly 120,000 clones, approximately 80% of them seen just once; the ten biggest clones take up 3.7%. This entry is derived from a study of cytomegalovirus exposure and HLA in healthy donors. The V gene's germline CDR1 is MDHEN and CDR2 SYDVKM. Between the trimmed V and J ends, which lost 5 bases and 0 bases, there was a span of 4 bases. The CDR3 contains 13 residues. Recording of this donor's CMV serostatus was not done.

J is TRBJ1-4 and V is TRBV28; D not certain. The clonotype comes from a human donor in good health. Sequencing input: PBMCs. The CDR3 DNA follows: TGTGCCAGCAGTCCGTCAACTAATGAAAAACTGTTTTTT. Its translation: CASSPSTNEKLFF.